The 3 T cell receptor beta chains below all came from one sample that was sequenced in a study of STAT3 mutations in large granular lymphocyte leukemia. Whole-study results and caveats: Every T-LGLL patient had at least one immunodominant TCRbeta clonotype.

Only in-frame clones appear in the TCRdb table, and some are missing; sequencing was by immunoSEQ multiplex PCR. The table includes about 24,000 clones, approximately 94% detected once. The antigens these receptors bind are not known. Material: peripheral blood mononuclear cells. These receptors all come from a man aged 40-49 years with T-cell large granular lymphocyte leukemia. Some clones in this sample may be carry-over from other donors' samples.

The rearrangement links TRBV4-3 to TRBJ1-3; 8 bases line up with TRBD1. The CDR3 sequence is 16 residues long. Trimming at V came to 1 base and at J to 3 bases, leaving 5 bases not matched to a gene. Germline CDR1 is LGHNA and CDR2 is YSLEER. The chain's CDR3 is CASSQGSGGYGNTIYF. The CDR3 DNA follows: TGCGCCAGCAGCCAAGGGTCAGGGGGCTATGGAAACACCATATATTTT.

This sequence joins TRBV7-2 and TRBJ2-7; D remains unclear. CDR3 length equals 14 residues. Germline V CDR1 and CDR2: SGHTA, FQGNSA. The V end was cut by 5 bases, the J end by 7 bases, with 18 bases between. The CDR3 DNA reads TGTGCCAGCAGCCCCCCCGTAGCCGCAGTTGAGCAGTACTTC. Translated, it gives CASSPPVAAVEQYF.

The V and J genes are TRBV5-4 and TRBJ2-6; D is ambiguous. The CDR3 is made up of 13 amino acids. Germline V lookup: CDR1 SGHNT, CDR2 YYREEE (reference sequence). The CDR3 loop reads CACLYSGANVLTF. The CDR3 DNA reads as TGTGCGTGCCTATACTCTGGGGCCAACGTCCTGACTTTC.